Sequencing of this TCR beta chain was carried out in a study of OX40 agonist ivuxolimab in advanced cancers. On the study more broadly: Intravenous ivuxolimab at 0.01 to 10 mg/kg was given to patients every 2 weeks. General study results and limits: Some of the nonresponding patients also showed low levels of normalized T-cell clonal expansion.

Only in-frame clones appear in the TCRdb table, and some are missing; sequencing was by immunoSEQ multiplex PCR. The sample includes 60,000 or so clones, around 92% of them seen just once. Autoimmune disease history or systemic immunosuppression led to patients being barred. Concerning this clone: Antigen unknown.

Germline V lookup: CDR1 KGHSH, CDR2 LQKENI. The CDR3 sequence is 14 residues long. With 4 bases clipped from V and 5 bases from J, the junction kept 7 bases outside the gene matches. The sequences come from CD4+ or CD8+ T cells sorted from blood, collected in a trial of the OX40 agonist ivuxolimab. The rearrangement uses TRBV18 and TRBJ2-7; TRBD1 matches at 8 bases. This clonotype was obtained from an adult with an advanced solid tumor such as melanoma, head and neck, liver or kidney cancer. CDR3 DNA: TGTGCCAGCTCACAGACAGGGGCAGGCGACGAGCAGTACTTC. Translated, it gives CASSQTGAGDEQYF.